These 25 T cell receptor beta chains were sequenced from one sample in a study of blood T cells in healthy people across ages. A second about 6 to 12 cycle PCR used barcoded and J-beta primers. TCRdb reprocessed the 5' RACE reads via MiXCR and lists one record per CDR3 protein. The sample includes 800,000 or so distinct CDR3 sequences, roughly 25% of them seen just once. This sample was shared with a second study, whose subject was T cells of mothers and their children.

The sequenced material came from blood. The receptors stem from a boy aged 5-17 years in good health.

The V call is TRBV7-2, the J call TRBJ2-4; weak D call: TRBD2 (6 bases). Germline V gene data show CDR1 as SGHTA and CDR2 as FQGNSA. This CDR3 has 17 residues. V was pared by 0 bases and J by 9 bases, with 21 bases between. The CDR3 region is CASSLAPPFRVEGIQYF. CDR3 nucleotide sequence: TGTGCCAGCAGCTTAGCCCCTCCCTTTAGGGTGGAGGGCATTCAGTACTTC.

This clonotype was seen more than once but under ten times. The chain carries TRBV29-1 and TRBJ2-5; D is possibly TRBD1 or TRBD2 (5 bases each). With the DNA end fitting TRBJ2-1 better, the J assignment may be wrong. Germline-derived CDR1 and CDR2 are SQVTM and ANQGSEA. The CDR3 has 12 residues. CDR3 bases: TGCAGCGTTGAATTGGGGGAAAATGAGCAGTTCTTC. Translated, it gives CSVELGENEQFF.

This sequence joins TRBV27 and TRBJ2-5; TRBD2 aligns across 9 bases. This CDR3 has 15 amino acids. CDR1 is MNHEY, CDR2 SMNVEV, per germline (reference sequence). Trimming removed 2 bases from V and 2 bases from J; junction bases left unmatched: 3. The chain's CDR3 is CASSLRGLAQETQYF. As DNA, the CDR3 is TGTGCCAGCAGTTTACGGGGACTAGCACAAGAGACCCAGTACTTC.

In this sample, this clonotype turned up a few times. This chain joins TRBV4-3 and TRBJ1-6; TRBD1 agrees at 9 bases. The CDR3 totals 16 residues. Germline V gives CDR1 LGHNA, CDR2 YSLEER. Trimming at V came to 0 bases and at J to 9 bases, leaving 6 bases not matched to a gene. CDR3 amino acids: CASSQDGNRGLSPLHF. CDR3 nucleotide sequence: TGCGCCAGCAGCCAAGATGGAAACAGGGGGCTTTCACCCCTCCACTTT.

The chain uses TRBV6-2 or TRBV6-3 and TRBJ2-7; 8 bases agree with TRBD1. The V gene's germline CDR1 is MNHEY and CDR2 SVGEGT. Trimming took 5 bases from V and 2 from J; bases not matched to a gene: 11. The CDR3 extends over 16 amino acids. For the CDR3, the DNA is TGTGCCAGCAGTGGAAAACCGGGACAGGAAACCTACGAGCAGTACTTC. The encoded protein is CASSGKPGQETYEQYF.

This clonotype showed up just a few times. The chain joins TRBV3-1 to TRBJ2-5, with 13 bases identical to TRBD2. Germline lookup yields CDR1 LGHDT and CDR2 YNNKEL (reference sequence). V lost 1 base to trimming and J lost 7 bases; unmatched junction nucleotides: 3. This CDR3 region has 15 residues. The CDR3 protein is CASSQGTSGSGTQYF. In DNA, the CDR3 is TGTGCCAGCAGCCAAGGGACTAGCGGGAGTGGGACCCAGTACTTC.

Here the CDR3 reads CASSELGMRNTEAFF. CDR3 bases: TGTGCCAGCAGTGAATTGGGGATGAGGAACACTGAAGCTTTCTTT. This chain uses TRBV25-1 with TRBJ1-1; D gene ambiguous. The germline V and J ends were trimmed by 1 base and 1 base, with 10 bases remaining between them. CDR1 is MGHDK and CDR2 is SYGVNS in the germline V gene. This CDR3 has 15 amino acids.

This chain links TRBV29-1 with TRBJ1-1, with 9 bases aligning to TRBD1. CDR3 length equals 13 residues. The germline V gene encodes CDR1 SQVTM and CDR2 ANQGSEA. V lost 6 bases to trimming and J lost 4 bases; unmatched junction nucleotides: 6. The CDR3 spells CSVGQGYTTEAFF. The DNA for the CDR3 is TGCAGCGTCGGACAGGGGTATACCACTGAAGCTTTCTTT.

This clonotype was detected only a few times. The CDR3 nucleotides are TGTGCCAGCAGCCAGGACAGGGTCGGCGAGCAGTACTTC. Protein sequence: CASSQDRVGEQYF. The V call is TRBV12-3 or TRBV12-4, the J call TRBJ2-7, with TRBD1 identical over 8 bases. V was pared by 6 bases and J by 6 bases, with 7 bases of the junction left unmatched. This CDR3 contains 13 residues.

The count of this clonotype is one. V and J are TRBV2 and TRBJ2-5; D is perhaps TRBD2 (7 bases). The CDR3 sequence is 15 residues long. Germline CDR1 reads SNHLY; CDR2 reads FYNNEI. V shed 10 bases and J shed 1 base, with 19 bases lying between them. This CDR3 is CATAGTPRGQETQYF. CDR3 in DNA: TGTGCCACAGCGGGGACACCCCGGGGCCAAGAGACCCAGTACTTC.

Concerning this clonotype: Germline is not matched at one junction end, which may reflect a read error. CDR3: CASSEGRVGGWYEQCF. CDR3 nucleotides: TGTGCCAGCAGCGAGGGGCGCGTGGGGGGCTGGTACGAGCAGTGCTTC. V and J are TRBV9 and TRBJ2-5, with D perhaps TRBD1 or TRBD2 (6 bases each). This CDR3 is built from 16 residues. Germline CDR1 reads SGDLS; CDR2 reads YYNGEE. The variable domain in full, with the rest retrieved from reference TRBV9 and TRBJ2-5, is DSGVTQTPKHLITATGQRVTLRCSPRSGDLSVYWYQQSLDQGLQFLIQYYNGEERAKGNILERFSAQQFPDLHSELNLSSLELGDSALYFCASSEGRVGGWYEQCFGPGTRLLVL.

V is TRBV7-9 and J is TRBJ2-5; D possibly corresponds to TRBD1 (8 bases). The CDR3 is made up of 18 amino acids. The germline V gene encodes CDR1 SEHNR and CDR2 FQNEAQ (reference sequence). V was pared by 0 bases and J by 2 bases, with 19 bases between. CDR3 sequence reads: CASSLAPTGGDKQETQYF. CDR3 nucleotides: TGTGCCAGCAGCTTAGCCCCCACAGGGGGGGATAAGCAAGAGACCCAGTACTTC.

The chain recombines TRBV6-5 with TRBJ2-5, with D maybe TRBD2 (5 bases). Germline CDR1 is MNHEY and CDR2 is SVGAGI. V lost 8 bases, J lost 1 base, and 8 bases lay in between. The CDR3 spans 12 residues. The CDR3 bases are TGTGCCAGCTGGCGGGCCCAAGAGACCCAGTACTTC. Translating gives CASWRAQETQYF.

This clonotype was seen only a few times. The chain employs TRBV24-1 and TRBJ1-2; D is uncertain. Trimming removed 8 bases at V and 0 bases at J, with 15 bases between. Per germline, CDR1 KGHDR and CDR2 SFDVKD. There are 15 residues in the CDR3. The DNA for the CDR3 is TGTGCCACCAATCCGTGGGCGAGGACTAACTATGGCTACACCTTC. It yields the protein CATNPWARTNYGYTF.

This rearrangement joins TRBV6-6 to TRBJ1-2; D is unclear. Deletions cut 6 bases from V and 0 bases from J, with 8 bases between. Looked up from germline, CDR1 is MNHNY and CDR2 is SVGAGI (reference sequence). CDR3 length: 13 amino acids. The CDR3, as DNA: TGTGCCAGCAGGGACGGACCTAACTATGGCTACACCTTC. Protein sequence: CASRDGPNYGYTF.

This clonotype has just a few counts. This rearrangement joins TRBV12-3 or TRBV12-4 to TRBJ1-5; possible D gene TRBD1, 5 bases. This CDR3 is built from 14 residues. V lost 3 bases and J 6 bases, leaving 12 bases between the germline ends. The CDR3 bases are TGTGCCAGCAGTTTGGGGCCTGCGGGTCAGCCCCAGCATTTT. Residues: CASSLGPAGQPQHF.

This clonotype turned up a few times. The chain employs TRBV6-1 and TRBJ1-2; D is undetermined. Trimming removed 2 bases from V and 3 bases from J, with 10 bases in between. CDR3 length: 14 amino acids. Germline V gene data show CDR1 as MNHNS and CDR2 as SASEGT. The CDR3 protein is CASSESGRYYGYTF. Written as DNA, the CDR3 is TGTGCCAGCAGTGAAAGCGGACGTTACTATGGCTACACCTTC.

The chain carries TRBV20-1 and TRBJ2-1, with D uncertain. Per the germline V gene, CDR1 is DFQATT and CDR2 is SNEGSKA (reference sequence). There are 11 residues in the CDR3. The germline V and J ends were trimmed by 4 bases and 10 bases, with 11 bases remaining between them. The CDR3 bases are TGCAGTGCTACAGACCAGAGGGAGCAGTTCTTC. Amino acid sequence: CSATDQREQFF.

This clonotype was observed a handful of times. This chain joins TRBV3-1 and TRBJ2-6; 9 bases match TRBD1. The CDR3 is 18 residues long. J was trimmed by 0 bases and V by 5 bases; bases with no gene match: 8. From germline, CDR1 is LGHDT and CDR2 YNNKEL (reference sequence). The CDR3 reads CASSLTGTGSSGANVLTF. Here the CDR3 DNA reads TGTGCCAGCAGCTTAACCGGGACAGGGAGCTCTGGGGCCAACGTCCTGACTTTC.

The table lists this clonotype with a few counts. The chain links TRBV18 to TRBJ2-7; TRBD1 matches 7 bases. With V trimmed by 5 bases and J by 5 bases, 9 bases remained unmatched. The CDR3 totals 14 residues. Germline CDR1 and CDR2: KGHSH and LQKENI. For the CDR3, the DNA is TGTGCCAGCTCATCTCCTGACAGGGTCCACGAGCAGTACTTC. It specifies CASSSPDRVHEQYF.

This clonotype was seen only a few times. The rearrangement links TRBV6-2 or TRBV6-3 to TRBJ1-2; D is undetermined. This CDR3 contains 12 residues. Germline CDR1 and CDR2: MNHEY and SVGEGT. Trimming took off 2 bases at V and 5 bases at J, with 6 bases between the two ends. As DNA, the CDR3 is TGTGCCAGCAGTTACGCCAGTTATGGCTACACCTTC. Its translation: CASSYASYGYTF.

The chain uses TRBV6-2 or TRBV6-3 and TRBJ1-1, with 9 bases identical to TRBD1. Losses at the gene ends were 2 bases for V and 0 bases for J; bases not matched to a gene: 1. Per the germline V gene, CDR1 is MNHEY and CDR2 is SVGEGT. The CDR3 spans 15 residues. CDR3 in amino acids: CASSYGDRVNTEAFF. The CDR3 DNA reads TGTGCCAGCAGTTACGGGGACAGGGTGAACACTGAAGCTTTCTTT.

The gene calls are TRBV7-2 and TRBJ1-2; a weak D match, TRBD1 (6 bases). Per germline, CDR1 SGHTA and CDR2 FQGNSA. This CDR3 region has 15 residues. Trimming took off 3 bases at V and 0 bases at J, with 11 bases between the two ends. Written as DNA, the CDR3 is TGTGCCAGCAGCTTGGAAACAGGGACTAACTATGGCTACACCTTC. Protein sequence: CASSLETGTNYGYTF.

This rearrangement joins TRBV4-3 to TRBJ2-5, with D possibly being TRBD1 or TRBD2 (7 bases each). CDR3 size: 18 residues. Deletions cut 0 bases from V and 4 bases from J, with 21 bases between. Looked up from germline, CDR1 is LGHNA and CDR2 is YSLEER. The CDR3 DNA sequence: TGCGCCAGCAGCCAAGATAGGGGTCTGCAGGGGGAGGGAGAGACCCAGTACTTC. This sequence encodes CASSQDRGLQGEGETQYF.

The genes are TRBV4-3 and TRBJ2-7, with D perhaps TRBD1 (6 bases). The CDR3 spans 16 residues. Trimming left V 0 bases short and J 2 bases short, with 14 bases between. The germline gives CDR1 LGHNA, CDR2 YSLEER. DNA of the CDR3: TGCGCCAGCAGCCAAGACAGGTCAGGGGTGGCCTACGAGCAGTACTTC. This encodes CASSQDRSGVAYEQYF.